The source of this TCR beta chain is a study of cytomegalovirus exposure and HLA in healthy donors. The CDR3 spans 15 residues. Germline CDR1 and CDR2: MGHRA and YSYEKL. V lost 0 bases, J lost 6 bases, and 13 bases lay in between. Use of 60 Vbeta and 13 Jbeta primers characterized the PCR. Clones were read by immunoSEQ multiplex PCR, and TCRdb kept only the in-frame ones, dropping some. The profile shows just over 150,000 clones, about 85% of them singletons. Sequencing used PBMCs. The sequence came from a male donor in good health and CMV-seropositive. The V gene is TRBV4-1, the J gene TRBJ2-3, with unresolved D. The CDR3 DNA sequence: TGCGCCAGCAGCCAAGAAGTTGGAGTTTCGGATACGCAGTATTTT. Its protein product is CASSQEVGVSDTQYF.